These 22 T cell receptor beta chains share one sample of origin, sequenced in a study of regulatory T cells in long-lasting Graves disease (dated by TCRdb to the early 2020s). The time point label of this sample denotes: newly diagnosed GD, antithyroid drugs for less than 3 months. RNA was extracted from PBMCs in TRIzol for both TCR sequencing and RNA sequencing. Library method: multiplex PCR. This sample was sequenced with an Illumina HiSeq 4000. CDR3 regions were amplified by Arm-PCR with iRepertoire HTBI primers to construct TCR beta libraries. TCRdb reanalyzed the raw reads on its own, using fastp at Q25 for trimming and MiXCR for clone calling, and kept in-frame beta chains. For every CDR3 protein sequence, its rows merge into one entry that carries the most common genes and DNA. Counted in this sample were over 350,000 distinct CDR3 sequences; 14% to 15% of them appeared once. The top ten clonotypes cover about 7.6% of the sample.

These data were also filed under a second study, of T cells in Graves' hyperthyroidism and ophthalmopathy.

The sample consisted of peripheral blood mononuclear cells (PBMCs), taken at new diagnosis, from a patient treated with antithyroid drugs. The receptors derive from a woman aged 40 to 50 with Graves disease. Donor details come from another sample of the same person, matched by shared clones.

This clonotype was seen at least ten times. This chain joins TRBV5-1 and TRBJ2-3, with D tentatively TRBD2 (6 bases). The CDR3 spans 15 residues. Germline V gene sequence: CDR1 SGHRS, CDR2 YFSETQ. Between the trimmed V and J ends, which lost 1 base and 1 base, there was a span of 10 bases. The CDR3 region is CASSLNSGRTDTQYF. In DNA, the CDR3 is TGCGCCAGCAGCTTGAATAGCGGACGCACAGATACGCAGTATTTT.

This clonotype has a count of ten or more. This chain joins TRBV20-1 and TRBJ1-2; 7 positions match TRBD1. Germline V lookup: CDR1 DFQATT, CDR2 SNEGSKA (reference sequence). This CDR3 has 13 residues. Trimming at V came to 5 bases and at J to 0 bases, leaving 3 bases not matched to a gene. The CDR3 region has the DNA TGCAGTGCTCGGGACAGAGCTAACTATGGCTACACCTTC. This gives the protein CSARDRANYGYTF.

This clonotype was recorded at least ten times. The CDR3 DNA follows: TGTGCCAGCAGGGCAAGGACTAGCGGGAGGGCCAGAGAGACCCAGTACTTC. The encoded protein is CASRARTSGRARETQYF. The chain combines TRBV2 with TRBJ2-5, with 15 bases lining up with TRBD2. The J segment lost 4 bases and the V segment lost 6 bases, leaving 9 bases of the junction unmatched. This CDR3 is 17 amino acids long. The V gene's germline CDR1 is SNHLY and CDR2 FYNNEI.

The table lists this clonotype with many counts. The genes are TRBV5-6 and TRBJ1-1; no firm D call. In germline, CDR1 is SGHDT, CDR2 YYEEEE. This CDR3 has 12 amino acids. The V gene lost 2 bases and the J gene lost 3 bases, with 5 bases spanning the gap. CDR3 protein: CASSLRYTEAFF. CDR3 nucleotide sequence: TGTGCCAGCAGCTTACGTTACACTGAAGCTTTCTTT.

This clonotype was counted at least ten times. V is TRBV4-1 and J is TRBJ2-5; 10 bases agree with TRBD1. Matching the DNA end better, TRBJ2-1 makes the J call doubtful. The germline V gene encodes CDR1 MGHRA and CDR2 YSYEKL. The CDR3 is 15 amino acids. The CDR3 DNA reads as TGCGCCAGCAGCCAAGGACAGGGGGCGCGGGATGAGCAGTTCTTC. This translates into CASSQGQGARDEQFF.

This clonotype was seen ten or more times. This sequence joins TRBV12-3 or TRBV12-4 and TRBJ2-2; 13 bases match TRBD2. The CDR3 length is 19 residues. Germline trimming cut 6 bases from V and 5 bases from J; bases unmatched to any gene: 15. The CDR3, as DNA: TGTGCCAGCAGGTCGGGGGTTCGGGGACTAGCGGGGCTAACCGGGGAGCTGTTTTTT. Residues: CASRSGVRGLAGLTGELFF.

The rearrangement links TRBV3-1 to TRBJ2-5; D might be TRBD2 (5 bases). The germline CDR1 and CDR2 sequences are LGHDT and YNNKEL (reference sequence). The CDR3 consists of 16 residues. Trimming left V 2 bases short and J 5 bases short, with 18 bases between. CDR3 sequence (DNA): TGTGCCAGCAGCCAACCGGACTCCCTCCATTTTGAGACCCAGTACTTC. Translating it yields CASSQPDSLHFETQYF.

This clonotype was seen many times. The V call is TRBV12-3 or TRBV12-4, the J call TRBJ1-1; maybe TRBD1 (6 bases). V was trimmed by 2 bases and J by 1 base, leaving 8 bases between them. The CDR3 consists of 14 residues. CDR3 loop: CASSLLGGNTEAFF. CDR3 DNA: TGTGCCAGCAGTTTATTAGGGGGGAACACTGAAGCTTTCTTT.

The chain joins TRBV9 to TRBJ2-2, with D possibly called TRBD1 or TRBD2 (6 bases each). The CDR3 sequence is 17 residues long. The germline V gene has CDR1 SGDLS and CDR2 YYNGEE. V was trimmed by 4 bases and J by 3 bases, leaving 19 bases between them. CDR3 in DNA: TGTGCCAGCAGCTCTCGAGGGGGGCGGAGGGACACCGGGGAGCTGTTTTTT. Translation gives CASSSRGGRRDTGELFF. The full variable domain, completed using reference TRBV9 and TRBJ2-2, is DSGVTQTPKHLITATGQRVTLRCSPRSGDLSVYWYQQSLDQGLQFLIQYYNGEERAKGNILERFSAQQFPDLHSELNLSSLELGDSALYFCASSSRGGRRDTGELFFGEGSRLTVL.

This clonotype was detected only a few times. The rearrangement uses TRBV24-1 and TRBJ2-4, with D possibly being TRBD2 (5 bases). Germline CDR1 reads KGHDR; CDR2 reads SFDVKD. V lost 6 bases and J lost 2, with 7 bases in between. The CDR3 spans 13 residues. Here the CDR3 reads CATSPGTKNIQYF. For the CDR3, the DNA is TGTGCCACCAGTCCGGGGACCAAAAACATTCAGTACTTC.

This clonotype showed up many times. The chain carries TRBV24-1 and TRBJ1-2; no definite D call. Between the trimmed V and J ends, which lost 2 bases and 7 bases, there was a span of 4 bases. CDR1 and CDR2 from the germline V gene are KGHDR and SFDVKD. This CDR3 is built from 11 residues. DNA of the CDR3: TGTGCCACCAGTGATTGGGGTGGCTACACCTTC. It translates to CATSDWGGYTF.

Only a few counts were recorded for this clonotype. The V call is TRBV5-5, the J call TRBJ2-1; tentative D call: TRBD2 (6 bases). The CDR3 runs 14 residues. Looked up from germline, CDR1 is SGHKS and CDR2 is YYEKEE (reference sequence). V lost 4 bases and J lost 8, with 16 bases in between. The CDR3 DNA reads TGTGCCAGCAGCATTCTCGGGAGCCAGTATGAGCAGTTCTTC. It codes for CASSILGSQYEQFF.

This clonotype was detected ten times or more. The chain combines TRBV20-1 with TRBJ1-4; no definite D call. V lost 2 bases to trimming and J lost 0 bases, with 10 bases between them. The CDR3 contains 15 residues. Germline loops: CDR1 DFQATT, CDR2 SNEGSKA (reference sequence). The CDR3 region has the DNA TGCAGTGCTAGAAGAATCGGTGCAACTAATGAAAAACTGTTTTTT. Encoded protein: CSARRIGATNEKLFF.

This clonotype was detected many times. The chain is built from TRBV13 and TRBJ2-6; D call uncertain. Trimming removed 8 bases from V and 3 bases from J, with 14 bases in between. The CDR3 is 15 amino acids. Germline assignment: CDR1 PRHDT and CDR2 FYEKMQ (reference sequence). For the CDR3, the DNA is TGTGCCAGCGTTGATGAACAGTATGGGGCCAACGTCCTGACTTTC. Amino acid sequence: CASVDEQYGANVLTF.

The table lists this clonotype with a few counts. V is TRBV3-1 and J is TRBJ2-1, with a tentative D call TRBD2 (5 bases). Trimming took off 6 bases at V and 9 bases at J, with 18 bases between the two ends. Germline assignment: CDR1 LGHDT and CDR2 YNNKEL (reference sequence). The CDR3 loop spans 14 amino acids. The CDR3 reads CASRLEGTGSEQFF. DNA of the CDR3: TGTGCCAGCAGACTCGAAGGCACTGGGAGTGAGCAGTTCTTC.

This clonotype was seen repeatedly, ten times or more. The chain combines TRBV11-2 with TRBJ2-7; D remains ambiguous. The germline CDR1 and CDR2 sequences are SGHAT and FQNNGV. Deletions cut 8 bases from V and 0 bases from J, with 14 bases between. This CDR3 is built from 14 residues. In DNA form, the CDR3 reads TGTGCCAGCTTTGGACCTGCCAGCTCCTACGAGCAGTACTTC. Translating gives CASFGPASSYEQYF.

Points on this clonotype: A junction end diverges from the germline sequence, so it may reflect a read error. The genes are TRBV20-1 and TRBJ2-7; D may be TRBD1 (5 bases). CDR3 length equals 15 residues. CDR1 is DFQATT, CDR2 SNEGSKA, per germline (reference sequence). The chain's CDR3 is CSARKLRVWSYERYF. In DNA, the CDR3 is TGCAGTGCTAGAAAACTCAGGGTGTGGTCCTACGAGCGGTACTTC.

This clonotype was picked up many times. In DNA form, the CDR3 reads TGCAGCGCAGGGAACACCGGGGAGCTGTTTTTT. Encoded protein: CSAGNTGELFF. V is TRBV29-1 and J is TRBJ2-2; no reliable D call. The CDR3 totals 11 residues. Trimming left V 7 bases short and J 1 base short, with 4 bases between. The germline gives CDR1 SQVTM, CDR2 ANQGSEA.

The CDR3 loop reads CSATPGGYGNTIYF. CDR3 DNA sequence: TGCAGTGCCACGCCGGGGGGGTATGGAAACACCATATATTTT. This chain joins TRBV20-1 and TRBJ1-3; D is possibly TRBD1 (5 bases). V was trimmed by 6 bases and J by 3 bases, leaving 15 bases between them. The CDR3 runs 14 residues. From germline, CDR1 is DFQATT and CDR2 SNEGSKA (reference sequence).

This clonotype was detected a few times. The chain combines TRBV5-1 with TRBJ2-1, with 11 bases that match TRBD2. Germline CDR1 SGHRS, CDR2 YFSETQ. Losses at the gene ends were 1 base for V and 4 bases for J; bases not matched to a gene: 4. This CDR3 region has 16 residues. CDR3: CASSLRTSGPYNEQFF. The CDR3 region has the DNA TGCGCCAGCAGCTTGAGGACTAGCGGGCCTTACAATGAGCAGTTCTTC.

In its sample, this clonotype was seen a few times. This could be a read error, since a much larger clone is one nucleotide away. This chain joins TRBV12-3 or TRBV12-4 and TRBJ2-5; 8 bases are shared with TRBD1. This CDR3 contains 13 residues. CDR3: CVSGQGGQETQYF. In nucleotides, the CDR3 is TGTGTCAGCGGACAGGGAGGTCAAGAGACCCAGTACTTC.

With respect to this clonotype: A read error may be the cause here, since a much bigger clone is one base away. The chain combines TRBV2 with TRBJ2-7, with 10 bases that match TRBD1. V lost 5 bases, J lost 0 bases, and 4 bases stayed unmatched. CDR3 length: 15 amino acids. Germline V gene sequence: CDR1 SNHLY, CDR2 FYNNEI. The CDR3 loop is CASSFDRGPSYEQYF. The CDR3 DNA is TGTGCCAGCAGTTTCGACAGGGGGCCCTCCTACGAGCAGTACTTC. The entire variable domain, with the rest obtained from reference TRBV2 and TRBJ2-7, is as follows: EPEVTQTPSHQVTQMGQEVILRCVPISNHLYFYWYRQILGQKVEFLVSFYNNEISEKSEIFDDQFSVERPDGSNFTLKIRSTKLEDSAMYFCASSFDRGPSYEQYFGPGTRLTVT.